Below are 32 T cell receptor beta chains sequenced from a single sample in a study of T cell responses to AZD1222 COVID-19 vaccine. Using immunoSEQ multiplex PCR, the repertoire was profiled, and TCRdb retains in-frame clones only, with some absent. The data contain 85,000 or so clones, about 90% of them singletons. The source was peripheral blood, collected 28 days after the second AZD1222 dose. Every receptor here comes from an adult who received the AZD1222 COVID-19 vaccine.

The table lists this clone with a few counts. The CDR3 sequence: CASSMGPRGVFF. CDR3 bases: TGTGCCAGTAGTATGGGCCCCAGGGGGGTGTTCTTC. V gene TRBV19 combines with J gene TRBJ2-1; tentative D call: TRBD1 (7 bases). From germline, CDR1 is LNHDA and CDR2 SQIVND (reference sequence). The ends were cut back, 3 bases at V and 15 bases at J, with 15 bases in the middle. This CDR3 has 12 residues. Looking up the rest from reference TRBV19 and TRBJ2-1 gives the full variable domain: DGGITQSPKYLFRKEGQNVTLSCEQNLNHDAMYWYRQDPGQGLRLIYYSQIVNDFQKGDIAEGYSVSREKKESFPLTVTSAQKNPTAFYLCASSMGPRGVFFGPGTRLTVL.

This chain uses TRBV9 with TRBJ2-2; 9 bases align to TRBD1. The V and J ends lost 3 bases and 6 bases, in that order; junction bases with no gene match: 15. Germline CDR1 and CDR2: SGDLS and YYNGEE. CDR3 length: 18 residues. The CDR3 reads CASSAGTGPGSRAGELFF. The CDR3 nucleotides are TGTGCCAGCAGCGCCGGGACAGGGCCCGGGAGTCGGGCCGGGGAGCTGTTTTTT.

V and J are TRBV5-1 and TRBJ1-6; D remains ambiguous. The CDR3 is 15 amino acids. Trimming removed 1 base at V and 1 base at J, with 6 bases between. The germline gives CDR1 SGHRS, CDR2 YFSETQ. Here the CDR3 DNA reads TGCGCCAGCAGCTTGTTAGTGTCCTATAATTCACCCCTCCACTTT. Translating it yields CASSLLVSYNSPLHF.

This clone has more than one count but fewer than ten. The CDR3 DNA is TGTGCCAGCAGCGACCGGGACAGATACGAGCAGTACTTC. It encodes CASSDRDRYEQYF. V usage is TRBV11-3 and J usage is TRBJ2-7; 7 bases line up with TRBD1. Germline loops: CDR1 SGHNT, CDR2 YENEEA. The CDR3 extends over 13 amino acids. J was trimmed by 4 bases and V by 5 bases; bases with no gene match: 5.

The rearrangement links TRBV7-3 to TRBJ2-3, with D possibly being TRBD2 (6 bases). The CDR3 runs 14 residues. V was clipped by 5 bases and J by 1 base, with 10 bases between them. The V gene's germline CDR1 is SGHTA and CDR2 FQGTGA. The CDR3 sequence is CASSQLAGTDTQYF. Here the CDR3 DNA reads TGTGCCAGCAGCCAACTAGCTGGCACAGATACGCAGTATTTT. The whole variable domain, remainder taken from reference TRBV7-3 and TRBJ2-3, is GAGVSQTPSNKVTEKGKYVELRCDPISGHTALYWYRQSLGQGPEFLIYFQGTGAADDSGLPNDRFFAVRPEGSVSTLKIQRTERGDSAVYLCASSQLAGTDTQYFGPGTRLTVL.

This chain joins TRBV6-6 and TRBJ2-5; D may be TRBD2 (6 bases). CDR1 MNHNY and CDR2 SVGAGI come from the germline V gene (reference sequence). The length of the CDR3 is 14 residues. With 2 bases removed from V and 5 bases from J, the gap between germline ends came to 12 bases. DNA of the CDR3: TGTGCCAGCAGTTACGGAATGGAGGGGGAGACCCAGTACTTC. Its protein product is CASSYGMEGETQYF.

The chain is built from TRBV10-3 and TRBJ1-2, with D tentatively TRBD1 (6 bases). The CDR3 runs 13 residues. CDR1 ENHRY and CDR2 SYGVKD come from the germline V gene. The V end lost 0 bases, the J end lost 8 bases, and 10 bases lay between the germline ends. The chain's CDR3 is CAISESQGTGYTF. Written as DNA, the CDR3 is TGTGCCATCAGTGAGTCGCAGGGGACGGGCTACACCTTC.

The chain is built from TRBV30 and TRBJ2-1; possible D gene TRBD2, 6 bases. The CDR3 contains 17 residues. V lost 2 bases, J lost 5 bases, and 22 bases lay in between. The germline CDR1 and CDR2 sequences are GTSNPN and SVGIG (reference sequence). In DNA, the CDR3 is TGTGCCTGGAGTAAAACTTCCTTGTGGGACTCGAACAATGAGCAGTTCTTC. The encoded protein is CAWSKTSLWDSNNEQFF.

The chain uses TRBV10-3 and TRBJ1-5; no definite D call. CDR3 size: 13 residues. The V end was cut by 0 bases, the J end by 6 bases, with 6 bases between. Germline CDR1 ENHRY, CDR2 SYGVKD. The CDR3 nucleotides read TGTGCCATCAGTGAGTCGCCGGTTCAGCCCCAGCATTTT. Encoded protein: CAISESPVQPQHF.

The V gene is TRBV5-1, the J gene TRBJ2-1, with no clear D. CDR1 is SGHRS and CDR2 is YFSETQ in the germline V gene. The germline V and J ends were trimmed by 0 bases and 0 bases, with 7 bases remaining between them. The CDR3 is 15 amino acids. The CDR3 spells CASSLGPSSYNEQFF. The CDR3 DNA follows: TGCGCCAGCAGCTTGGGACCTAGCTCCTACAATGAGCAGTTCTTC.

The chain couples TRBV11-1 to TRBJ2-1; 10 nucleotides align to TRBD2. V lost 6 bases to trimming and J lost 0 bases; unmatched junction nucleotides: 5. From germline, CDR1 is SGHAT and CDR2 FQDESV (reference sequence). The CDR3 has 16 amino acids. CDR3 residues: CASSWTSGPSYNEQFF. CDR3 sequence (DNA): TGTGCCAGCAGTTGGACTAGCGGCCCCTCCTACAATGAGCAGTTCTTC.

This rearrangement joins TRBV12-5 to TRBJ1-2, with a weak D call TRBD1 (6 bases). This CDR3 spans 12 amino acids. Between the trimmed V and J ends, which lost 6 bases and 1 base, there was a span of 6 bases. Germline assignment: CDR1 LGHNT and CDR2 FRNRAP. The CDR3 reads CASGQGNYGYTF. CDR3 DNA sequence: TGTGCTAGTGGACAGGGTAACTATGGCTACACCTTC. The full variable domain, rest sourced from reference TRBV12-5 and TRBJ1-2, is DARVTQTPRHKVTEMGQEVTMRCQPILGHNTVFWYRQTMMQGLELLAYFRNRAPLDDSGMPKDRFSAEMPDATLATLKIQPSEPRDSAVYFCASGQGNYGYTFGSGTRLTVV.

The chain recombines TRBV30 with TRBJ2-2; no definite D call. The V gene's germline CDR1 is GTSNPN and CDR2 SVGIG (reference sequence). Trimming cost V 0 bases and J 8 bases, with 4 bases left between them. The CDR3 has 11 amino acids. In nucleotides, the CDR3 is TGTGCCTGGAGTGTATTTGGGGAGCTGTTTTTT. Its translation is CAWSVFGELFF.

This chain connects TRBV3-1 (or the pseudogene TRBV3-2) to TRBJ2-3, with D possibly TRBD2 on 6 matching bases. Trimming took off 1 base at V and 2 bases at J, with 13 bases between the two ends. Germline V CDR1 and CDR2: LGHDT, YNNKEL (reference sequence). The CDR3 totals 16 residues. In DNA, the CDR3 is TGTGCCAGCAGCCAAGGGTACGGAGGGCCCACAGATACGCAGTATTTT. Encoded protein: CASSQGYGGPTDTQYF.

This clone was seen a single time. The rearrangement joins TRBV30 to TRBJ2-7; 7 nucleotides align to TRBD2. Germline V CDR1 and CDR2: GTSNPN, SVGIG (reference sequence). The CDR3 spans 16 residues. V shed 2 bases, J shed 0 bases, and the junction held 10 bases outside the gene matches. CDR3 nucleotide sequence: TGTGCCTGGAGTCCGAGGGACTACCGGAGCTCCTACGAGCAGTACTTC. Amino acids: CAWSPRDYRSSYEQYF.

This chain connects TRBV6-6 to TRBJ1-1, with no clear D. CDR3 size: 13 residues. Germline-derived CDR1 and CDR2 are MNHNY and SVGAGI (reference sequence). V was cut by 6 bases and J by 0 bases, with 8 bases left in between. The CDR3 DNA reads TGTGCCAGCAGGGACTATATGAACACTGAAGCTTTCTTT. Translating it yields CASRDYMNTEAFF.

The chain uses TRBV4-2 and TRBJ2-1, with 7 bases lining up with TRBD2. CDR1 is LGHNA, CDR2 YNFKEQ, per germline. V lost 0 bases and J lost 4; bases outside the gene matches: 6. The CDR3 loop spans 16 amino acids. The DNA of the CDR3 is TGTGCCAGCAGCCAAGATCGCGGGGGAGTTTACAATGAGCAGTTCTTC. Translated: CASSQDRGGVYNEQFF.

The V and J genes are TRBV5-1 and TRBJ2-1; 13 nucleotides align to TRBD2. The J segment lost 2 bases and the V segment lost 4 bases, leaving 6 bases of the junction unmatched. The CDR3 is 17 residues long. Germline loops: CDR1 SGHRS, CDR2 YFSETQ. CDR3 sequence reads: CASSAVGTSGTYNEQFF. The CDR3 DNA follows: TGCGCCAGCAGCGCCGTCGGGACTAGCGGGACCTACAATGAGCAGTTCTTC.

The gene calls are TRBV25-1 and TRBJ1-2; unclear D gene. The V gene lost 3 bases and the J gene lost 7 bases, with 24 bases spanning the gap. The CDR3 loop spans 17 amino acids. The V gene's germline CDR1 is MGHDK and CDR2 SYGVNS. The CDR3 region is CASSDNTGRPLILGYTF. In DNA form, the CDR3 reads TGTGCCAGCAGTGATAATACGGGCAGGCCTTTAATCCTTGGCTACACCTTC.

V usage is TRBV7-2 and J usage is TRBJ2-3, with D tentatively TRBD1 or TRBD2 (5 bases each). V shed 7 bases and J shed 2 bases, with 16 bases lying between them. CDR1 and CDR2 (germline): SGHTA, FQGNSA. The CDR3 spans 15 residues. The CDR3 sequence: CASTRRRGFTDTQYF. In nucleotides, the CDR3 is TGTGCCAGCACTCGCCGTCGGGGCTTCACAGATACGCAGTATTTT. The full variable domain, its missing parts supplied by reference TRBV7-2 and TRBJ2-3, is GAGVSQSPSNKVTEKGKDVELRCDPISGHTALYWYRQSLGQGLEFLIYFQGNSAPDKSGLPSDRFSAERTGGSVSTLTIQRTQQEDSAVYLCASTRRRGFTDTQYFGPGTRLTVL.

CDR3 region: CASSHGLRDFYGYTF. As DNA, the CDR3 is TGTGCCAGCAGCCATGGACTCAGGGACTTCTATGGCTACACCTTC. The rearrangement uses TRBV3-1 (or the pseudogene TRBV3-2) and TRBJ1-2; TRBD1 is a possible D gene (5 bases). Trimming removed 3 bases at V and 4 bases at J, with 15 bases between. Germline-derived CDR1 and CDR2 are LGHDT and YNNKEL (reference sequence). This CDR3 is 15 amino acids long.

J is TRBJ1-3 and V is TRBV7-2; perhaps TRBD1 as D (5 bases). The CDR3 sequence is 15 residues long. V lost 3 bases to trimming and J lost 1 base, with 10 bases between them. Germline-derived CDR1 and CDR2 are SGHTA and FQGNSA. CDR3 sequence reads: CASSFLRGSGNTIYF. CDR3 nucleotides: TGTGCCAGCAGCTTTTTAAGGGGTTCTGGAAACACCATATATTTT.

This clone was found once. The rearrangement links TRBV6-5 to TRBJ1-6; perhaps TRBD1 as D (6 bases). Per the germline V gene, CDR1 is MNHEY and CDR2 is SVGAGI. The CDR3 has 13 residues. The V end was cut by 4 bases, the J end by 7 bases, with 8 bases between. CDR3 region: CASSSGTNSPLHF. As DNA, the CDR3 is TGTGCCAGCAGTTCAGGGACAAATTCACCCCTCCACTTT.

This chain connects TRBV7-2 to TRBJ1-1, with 9 nucleotides matching TRBD1. The junction had 3 bases not matched to a gene; V was cut back by 5 bases and J by 2 bases. This CDR3 has 14 amino acids. Germline-derived CDR1 and CDR2 are SGHTA and FQGNSA. For the CDR3, the DNA is TGTGCCAGCAGCCCACAGGGGGCTAACACTGAAGCTTTCTTT. Translating gives CASSPQGANTEAFF.

This clone was observed many times. This chain links TRBV18 with TRBJ1-2, with no clear D. V lost 2 bases and J 14 bases, leaving 18 bases between the germline ends. Germline CDR1 and CDR2: KGHSH and LQKENI. This CDR3 has 13 residues. As DNA, the CDR3 is TGTGCCAGCTCACCAGATGCCGCGACGGCGGATACCTTC. Its protein product is CASSPDAATADTF.

This chain links TRBV7-9 with TRBJ2-2, with D perhaps matching TRBD1 (5 bases). The CDR3 runs 15 residues. V lost 1 base and J 1 base, leaving 7 bases between the germline ends. Germline lookup yields CDR1 SEHNR and CDR2 FQNEAQ (reference sequence). CDR3 protein: CASSLGGQNTGELFF. CDR3 nucleotide sequence: TGTGCCAGCAGCTTAGGGGGCCAGAACACCGGGGAGCTGTTTTTT.

This sequence joins TRBV24-1 and TRBJ1-5, with D perhaps matching TRBD1 (6 bases). CDR1 and CDR2 from the germline V gene are KGHDR and SFDVKD. V shed 0 bases and J shed 4 bases, with 12 bases lying between them. There are 16 residues in the CDR3. The CDR3 spells CATSDLLGHRNQPQHF. The CDR3 DNA is TGTGCCACCAGTGATTTGTTGGGACACCGAAATCAGCCCCAGCATTTT.

The chain recombines TRBV19 with TRBJ1-2; D remains unclear. V was pared by 0 bases and J by 8 bases, with 16 bases between. Germline-derived CDR1 and CDR2 are LNHDA and SQIVND (reference sequence). The CDR3 extends over 15 amino acids. CDR3 in DNA: TGTGCCAGTAGTATAGAGGCAGCCGTAAGGGTCGGCTACACCTTC. It specifies CASSIEAAVRVGYTF.

This clone was seen just once. V is TRBV7-9 and J is TRBJ2-7, with unresolved D. The CDR3 extends over 12 amino acids. V lost 5 bases and J 3 bases, leaving 8 bases between the germline ends. Germline V gene sequence: CDR1 SEHNR, CDR2 FQNEAQ (reference sequence). The CDR3: CASSHTVYEQYF. The CDR3 DNA reads as TGTGCCAGCAGCCATACAGTCTACGAGCAGTACTTC.

The chain recombines TRBV18 with TRBJ1-1, with 9 bases lining up with TRBD1. J was trimmed by 0 bases and V by 3 bases; bases with no gene match: 5. The CDR3 is made up of 16 amino acids. Germline values: CDR1 KGHSH, CDR2 LQKENI. The CDR3 sequence is CASSPTGGGMNTEAFF. As DNA, the CDR3 is TGTGCCAGCTCACCTACAGGGGGCGGAATGAACACTGAAGCTTTCTTT. The full variable domain, rest sourced from reference TRBV18 and TRBJ1-1, is NAGVMQNPRHLVRRRGQEARLRCSPMKGHSHVYWYRQLPEEGLKFMVYLQKENIIDESGMPKERFSAEFPKEGPSILRIQQVVRGDSAAYFCASSPTGGGMNTEAFFGQGTRLTVV.

This chain uses TRBV15 with TRBJ2-7; no definite D call. This CDR3 contains 13 residues. The germline V and J ends were trimmed by 4 bases and 4 bases, with 11 bases remaining between them. Germline values: CDR1 LNHNV, CDR2 YYDKDF (reference sequence). The CDR3 DNA follows: TGTGCCACCAGCACCTCTTGGCCTTACGAGCAGTACTTC. This sequence encodes CATSTSWPYEQYF. Based on the CDR3 plus reference TRBV15 and TRBJ2-7, the full variable domain is DAMVIQNPRYQVTQFGKPVTLSCSQTLNHNVMYWYQQKSSQAPKLLFHYYDKDFNNEADTPDNFQSRRPNTSFCFLDIRSPGLGDTAMYLCATSTSWPYEQYFGPGTRLTVT.

The chain employs TRBV5-1 and TRBJ2-2; D possibly corresponds to TRBD2 (6 bases). The germline CDR1 and CDR2 sequences are SGHRS and YFSETQ. The CDR3 is 14 residues long. V was cut by 2 bases and J by 7 bases, with 12 bases left in between. CDR3 nucleotides: TGCGCCAGCAGCTTTCCGGGAGAACACGGGGAGCTGTTTTTT. It yields the protein CASSFPGEHGELFF.